This T cell receptor (beta chain) appears in the sequencing data of a study of T cell responses to AZD1222 COVID-19 vaccine. Some clones are missing from TCRdb's copy, which holds only in-frame ones; the method was immunoSEQ multiplex PCR. There are about 87,000 clones in the sample; around 89% occur only once, and roughly 8.1% lies in the top ten. This clone appeared a few times. Trimming cost V 5 bases and J 1 base, with 8 bases left between them. From germline, CDR1 is GTSNPN and CDR2 SVGIG (reference sequence). The CDR3 length is 12 residues. The sequencing here drew on peripheral blood, taken on day 0 of AZD1222 vaccination. The V gene is TRBV30, the J gene TRBJ1-1; TRBD1 might be the D (5 bases). This TCR derives from an adult in good health. CDR3 amino acids: CAWGDGNTEAFF. In DNA form, the CDR3 reads TGTGCCTGGGGGGACGGGAACACTGAAGCTTTCTTT.